Described below is a single TCR beta chain sequence and its context. Per germline, CDR1 SQVTM and CDR2 ANQGSEA. The CDR3 has 12 amino acids. V dropped 6 bases and J dropped 6; count of bases not matched to a gene: 3. The data were taken from a study of blood T cell repertoires in COVID-19. TCRdb keeps only in-frame clones here, not all; method: immunoSEQ multiplex PCR. The sample consists of approximately 100,000 clones, approximately 82% of them appearing once. The TCR originated in a man between 70 and 80 years old with active or convalescent COVID-19. The material sequenced was peripheral blood. This chain uses TRBV29-1 with TRBJ2-7; 12 bases agree with TRBD1. CDR3 protein: CSVGQGAFEQYF. Here the CDR3 DNA reads TGCAGCGTGGGACAGGGGGCGTTCGAGCAGTACTTC.